This note documents a single TCR beta chain sequence. What it recognizes is unknown. Measured with immunoSEQ multiplex PCR; TCRdb has only the in-frame clones, and not every one. This sample yields around 66,000 clones, of which about 74% are seen a single time; over 2% belongs to the top ten. After roughly 10 days in culture, the CD4+ T cells were isolated. Vaccination of participants consisted of two doses of either the BNT162b2 or mRNA-1273 vaccine. All vaccine recipients tested negative for nucleocapsid antibodies and had never contracted SARS-CoV-2 infection. Half-medium replacement with IL-2 medium occurred on days 3 and 7. These data originate in a study of vaccination effects on CD4 cells after COVID-19. Study at large: Sampling occurred a median 72 days post second dose, range 14 to 241.

Study observations and caveats: Marked clonal contraction of infection- and vaccine-induced clones was seen late after vaccination.

Trimming removed 4 bases from V and 4 bases from J, with 22 bases in between. The germline CDR1 and CDR2 sequences are LGHNT and FRNRAP. The CDR3 spans 18 residues. This sequence was found in a human donor who received a COVID-19 vaccine. Sequenced material: CD4+ T cells from PBMCs cultured without peptide, taken after COVID-19 vaccination. The chain carries TRBV12-5 and TRBJ1-4; a weak D match, TRBD1 (6 bases). This chain's CDR3 is CASGSVTGSSFLNEKLFF. The CDR3 DNA sequence: TGTGCTAGTGGTTCCGTTACAGGGTCCTCTTTCCTTAATGAAAAACTGTTTTTT. The full variable domain, its missing parts supplied by reference TRBV12-5 and TRBJ1-4, is DARVTQTPRHKVTEMGQEVTMRCQPILGHNTVFWYRQTMMQGLELLAYFRNRAPLDDSGMPKDRFSAEMPDATLATLKIQPSEPRDSAVYFCASGSVTGSSFLNEKLFFGSGTQLSVL.